These 21 T cell receptor beta chains share one sample of origin, sequenced in a study of T cells in narcolepsy listed by TCRdb under 2018. Library construction relied on the immunoSEQ multiplex PCR assay. Imported from immuneACCESS, the table was reduced by TCRdb to in-frame sequences with V and J called. These copies leave out some clones; in studies compared against another copy, an unresolved V gene accounts for under half, and the cause of the remainder is not known. A total of 36,000 or so clones appear in this sample, roughly 90% of them only once. Roughly 0.89% of the sample rests with the top ten. Sequencing used CD45RA- memory CD4+ T cells from PBMCs. This specimen's cell subset or site label, interpreted: memory T cells sorted ex vivo from peripheral blood. All receptors come from a human donor with narcolepsy.

This chain joins TRBV2 and TRBJ1-4; D not certain. This CDR3 region has 15 residues. The germline V gene has CDR1 SNHLY and CDR2 FYNNEI. V lost 4 bases and J 1 base, leaving 10 bases between the germline ends. CDR3 nucleotide sequence: TGTGCCAGCAGTGCCCTGTTGGGAACTAATGAAAAACTGTTTTTT. Encoded protein: CASSALLGTNEKLFF.

V is TRBV5-6 and J is TRBJ1-5, with 11 bases matching TRBD1. The V and J ends lost 4 bases and 4 bases, in that order; junction bases with no gene match: 1. The V gene's germline CDR1 is SGHDT and CDR2 YYEEEE. This CDR3 is built from 14 residues. The CDR3 bases are TGTGCCAGCAGCGGGACAGGGGGGAATCAGCCCCAGCATTTT. The encoded protein is CASSGTGGNQPQHF.

The table lists this clone with a count of one. The gene calls are TRBV15 and TRBJ1-5; perhaps TRBD1 as D (6 bases). The CDR3 consists of 17 residues. V was cut by 3 bases and J by 3 bases, with 18 bases left in between. Looked up from germline, CDR1 is LNHNV and CDR2 is YYDKDF (reference sequence). CDR3 loop: CATSRGDRQVSNQPQHF. The CDR3 DNA sequence: TGTGCCACCAGCAGGGGGGATCGACAGGTTTCCAATCAGCCCCAGCATTTT.

V and J are TRBV6-5 and TRBJ2-3; D remains ambiguous. Per the germline V gene, CDR1 is MNHEY and CDR2 is SVGAGI. CDR3 length: 13 amino acids. V dropped 6 bases and J dropped 1 base, with 8 bases sitting between them. The DNA for the CDR3 is TGTGCCAGCAGGATTGACGGCACAGATACGCAGTATTTT. This gives the protein CASRIDGTDTQYF.

The CDR3 reads CASSSRGSYNEQFF. For the CDR3, the DNA is TGTGCCAGTAGTAGTCGCGGGAGTTACAATGAGCAGTTCTTC. This chain joins TRBV19 and TRBJ2-1; TRBD2 matches at 7 bases. There are 14 residues in the CDR3. CDR1 and CDR2 (germline): LNHDA, SQIVND (reference sequence). Germline trimming cut 4 bases from V and 4 bases from J; bases unmatched to any gene: 4.

V usage is TRBV7-9 and J usage is TRBJ1-2; D unresolved. The germline gives CDR1 SEHNR, CDR2 FQNEAQ (reference sequence). V was trimmed by 1 base and J by 2 bases, leaving 11 bases between them. The CDR3 covers 15 residues. The CDR3 sequence: CASSLGSRLNYGYTF. CDR3 coding DNA: TGTGCCAGCAGCTTAGGTTCCCGACTAAACTATGGCTACACCTTC.

The rearrangement links TRBV20-1 to TRBJ2-3; a possible D gene is TRBD2 (6 bases). Trimming removed 3 bases from V and 14 bases from J, with 6 bases in between. Germline CDR1 and CDR2: DFQATT and SNEGSKA (reference sequence). The CDR3 totals 8 residues. CDR3 coding DNA: TGCAGTGCTAGGCGGGGGTATTTT. Amino acids: CSARRGYF.

The CDR3 is CASSGGQLAKNIQYF. In DNA form, the CDR3 reads TGTGCCAGCAGTGGTGGACAGCTAGCCAAAAACATTCAGTACTTC. The chain couples TRBV6-1 to TRBJ2-4; TRBD1 is a possible D gene (6 bases). The length of the CDR3 is 15 residues. V was shortened by 4 bases and J by 0 bases, with 10 bases between the two germline ends. Germline values: CDR1 MNHNS, CDR2 SASEGT.

The J gene is TRBJ1-4, the V gene TRBV6-5; TRBD1 might be the D (6 bases). The V end lost 10 bases, the J end lost 8 bases, and 17 bases lay between the germline ends. CDR3 length equals 13 residues. CDR1 and CDR2 (germline): MNHEY, SVGAGI. The CDR3 region is CATRQAGYEKLFF. CDR3 nucleotides: TGTGCCACCCGACAGGCAGGGTACGAAAAACTGTTTTTT.

The chain uses TRBV11-2 and TRBJ1-1; D ambiguous. Germline CDR1 reads SGHAT; CDR2 reads FQNNGV. V was shortened by 0 bases and J by 7 bases, with 9 bases between the two germline ends. This CDR3 comprises 13 residues. CDR3 sequence: CASSLDRNVEAFF. DNA for the CDR3: TGTGCCAGCAGCTTAGATCGGAACGTTGAAGCTTTCTTT. The full variable domain, completed using reference TRBV11-2 and TRBJ1-1, is EAGVAQSPRYKIIEKRQSVAFWCNPISGHATLYWYQQILGQGPKLLIQFQNNGVVDDSQLPKDRFSAERLKGVDSTLKIQPAKLEDSAVYLCASSLDRNVEAFFGQGTRLTVV.

This clone was detected once. The V call is TRBV30, the J call TRBJ1-1; TRBD1 is a possible D gene (6 bases). Trimming removed 3 bases at V and 3 bases at J, with 20 bases between. The CDR3 sequence is 16 residues long. Germline CDR1 reads GTSNPN; CDR2 reads SVGIG (reference sequence). DNA for the CDR3: TGTGCCTGGAGGGGGGCCGCGAGGGGATACGACACTGAAGCTTTCTTT. Translated, it gives CAWRGAARGYDTEAFF.

The chain uses TRBV27 and TRBJ2-3, with 7 bases lining up with TRBD2. Germline trimming cut 6 bases from V and 2 bases from J; bases unmatched to any gene: 11. Germline V gene sequence: CDR1 MNHEY, CDR2 SMNVEV (reference sequence). The CDR3 length is 16 residues. The CDR3 is CASRRRAGMITDTQYF. CDR3 sequence (DNA): TGTGCCAGCAGAAGACGAGCGGGGATGATCACAGATACGCAGTATTTT.

The chain has TRBV7-2 and TRBJ2-5; D is unclear. The V and J ends lost 5 bases and 2 bases respectively, with 12 bases between them. This CDR3 spans 14 amino acids. Germline lookup yields CDR1 SGHTA and CDR2 FQGNSA. CDR3 in DNA: TGTGCCAGCAGCGCTGGCTCGGCGCAAGAGACCCAGTACTTC. Translation: CASSAGSAQETQYF. Combining the CDR3 with reference TRBV7-2 and TRBJ2-5 gives the whole variable domain GAGVSQSPSNKVTEKGKDVELRCDPISGHTALYWYRQSLGQGLEFLIYFQGNSAPDKSGLPSDRFSAERTGGSVSTLTIQRTQQEDSAVYLCASSAGSAQETQYFGPGTRLLVL.

Only a few counts were recorded for this clone. This chain links TRBV6-1 with TRBJ2-4, with TRBD2 matching 8 bases. The V segment lost 0 bases and the J segment 12 bases; nucleotides outside the gene matches: 7. This CDR3 has 14 amino acids. CDR1 is MNHNS, CDR2 SASEGT, per germline. The CDR3 sequence is CASSEAGGAGPQYF. DNA for the CDR3: TGTGCCAGCAGTGAAGCCGGGGGGGCCGGGCCTCAGTACTTC.

This clone was observed a few times. The chain joins TRBV27 to TRBJ1-5; TRBD1 matches at 7 bases. From germline, CDR1 is MNHEY and CDR2 SMNVEV (reference sequence). V was clipped by 5 bases and J by 5 bases; unmatched bases: 18. This CDR3 contains 18 residues. The CDR3 DNA is TGTGCCAGCAGTCTCACGTTTAACCCGGGACAGAACCATCAGCCCCAGCATTTT. Its translation: CASSLTFNPGQNHQPQHF.

The chain couples TRBV19 to TRBJ2-7, with no clear D. Germline V gives CDR1 LNHDA, CDR2 SQIVND (reference sequence). Deletions cut 2 bases from V and 2 bases from J, with 7 bases between. CDR3 size: 13 residues. CDR3 sequence reads: CASSIPPTYEQYF. The CDR3 DNA is TGTGCCAGTAGTATACCGCCCACCTACGAGCAGTACTTC.

The V gene is TRBV5-1, the J gene TRBJ1-1; TRBD1 matches 8 bases. Germline assignment: CDR1 SGHRS and CDR2 YFSETQ. The CDR3 totals 15 residues. J was trimmed by 5 bases and V by 4 bases; bases with no gene match: 10. The CDR3, as DNA: TGCGCCAGCAGCAACGGACAGGGATCGGGGACTGAAGCTTTCTTT. Residues: CASSNGQGSGTEAFF. Combining the CDR3 with reference TRBV5-1 and TRBJ1-1 gives the whole variable domain KAGVTQTPRYLIKTRGQQVTLSCSPISGHRSVSWYQQTPGQGLQFLFEYFSETQRNKGNFPGRFSGRQFSNSRSEMNVSTLELGDSALYLCASSNGQGSGTEAFFGQGTRLTVV.

The chain has TRBV6-6 and TRBJ1-2; D not resolved. The germline gives CDR1 MNHNY, CDR2 SVGAGI (reference sequence). V lost 5 bases and J 8 bases, leaving 21 bases between the germline ends. The CDR3 is 15 amino acids. In DNA form, the CDR3 reads TGTGCCAGCAGTATAAGCTCCGGGCCTCTTGAGGGCTACACCTTC. This codes for CASSISSGPLEGYTF.

The chain employs TRBV30 and TRBJ1-6, with 9 positions matching TRBD1. CDR3 length: 15 residues. CDR1 GTSNPN and CDR2 SVGIG come from the germline V gene (reference sequence). V lost 3 bases to trimming and J lost 7 bases; unmatched junction nucleotides: 7. This chain's CDR3 is CAWSAGTGYNSPLHF. The CDR3 nucleotides read TGTGCCTGGAGCGCCGGGACAGGGTACAATTCACCCCTCCACTTT.

This chain links TRBV11-2 with TRBJ2-2; 7 positions match TRBD1. The V gene's germline CDR1 is SGHAT and CDR2 FQNNGV. Trimming at V came to 2 bases and at J to 1 base, leaving 7 bases not matched to a gene. This CDR3 is 17 amino acids long. CDR3 DNA sequence: TGTGCCAGCAGCTTAATTCTGAGACAGGGGAACACCGGGGAGCTGTTTTTT. Encoded protein: CASSLILRQGNTGELFF.

The chain combines TRBV4-3 with TRBJ1-1; D gene unclear. This CDR3 comprises 14 residues. Trimming removed 1 base at V and 4 bases at J, with 10 bases between. From germline, CDR1 is LGHNA and CDR2 YSLEER. DNA of the CDR3: TGCGCCAGCAGCCAAGCCGGGAGGAGCACTGAAGCTTTCTTT. The encoded protein is CASSQAGRSTEAFF.